The clone carrying this T cell receptor (beta chain) was seen repeatedly, ten times or more. The antigen is not known. The sample originates from a study of shared clonotypes between healthy human individuals. Study-wide background: Donors were a couple of women and a few men aged 18 to 49. Study-wide results and limits: Relative to clonotypes present in all four donors, those not shared had lower generation probabilities. Clonotypes that were shared across four donors made up around 5.5% of naive CD4 clonotypes.

The protocol was immunoSEQ multiplex PCR, while the TCRdb copy is restricted to in-frame clones and leaves out a portion. The sample lists approximately 330,000 clones, 70% to 75% seen once, with about 10% in the top ten. The germline V gene encodes CDR1 SGHTA and CDR2 FQGNSA. The CDR3 is 12 residues long. With 7 bases removed from V and 2 bases from J, the gap between germline ends came to 9 bases. The sequence derives from a young man in good health. The chain combines TRBV7-2 with TRBJ2-7; D remains ambiguous. Source material: memory CD4+ T cells sorted from blood. Subset of the sample: CD45RA-negative fraction. DNA of the CDR3: TGTGCCAGCACTGGTGATACCTACGAGCAGTACTTC. Amino acids: CASTGDTYEQYF.